The 6 T cell receptor beta chains below were found in one sample sequenced in a study of blood T cell repertoires in COVID-19. Assay used: immunoSEQ multiplex PCR; TCRdb lists only in-frame clones, some missing. The sample yields some 140,000 clones, 70% to 80% seen once. The specimen was peripheral blood. These receptors were obtained from a man in his fifties or sixties who had recovered from COVID-19.

The chain employs TRBV7-8 and TRBJ1-1, with TRBD1 matching 9 bases. The CDR3 is 16 residues long. V was pared by 7 bases and J by 3 bases, with 12 bases of the junction left unmatched. CDR1 is SGHVS, CDR2 FQNEAQ, per germline. This CDR3 reads CASIGQGRGKHTEAFF. The CDR3 DNA follows: TGTGCCAGCATTGGACAGGGGAGGGGTAAGCACACTGAAGCTTTCTTT.

In this sample, this clone turned up many times. This sample includes further DNA sequences coding for the same CDR3. CDR3: CASSLSRAGGETQYF. DNA of the CDR3: TGTGCCAGCAGCTTATCCCGGGCGGGAGGTGAGACCCAGTACTTC. The chain has TRBV13 and TRBJ2-5; 8 nucleotides align to TRBD2. The germline V gene has CDR1 PRHDT and CDR2 FYEKMQ (reference sequence). CDR3 length: 15 amino acids. V lost 2 bases, J lost 5 bases, and 7 bases stayed unmatched.

This clone was seen a few times. The chain combines TRBV18 with TRBJ2-1, with a weak D call TRBD1 (5 bases). In germline, CDR1 is KGHSH, CDR2 LQKENI. The CDR3 has 13 residues. The V end lost 6 bases, the J end lost 5 bases, and 11 bases lay between the germline ends. In nucleotides, the CDR3 is TGTGCCAGCTCTCTCCGACAGAACAATGAGCAGTTCTTC. The encoded protein is CASSLRQNNEQFF.

With regard to this clone: Other DNA sequences in this specimen translate into the identical CDR3. This sequence joins TRBV5-1 and TRBJ2-2; D possibly corresponds to TRBD1 (7 bases). The CDR3 length is 16 residues. Germline V lookup: CDR1 SGHRS, CDR2 YFSETQ. V lost 3 bases and J lost 2, with 14 bases in between. CDR3 nucleotides: TGCGCCAGCAGCTGGGGGGACAGCTTAAACACCGGGGAGCTGTTTTTT. Protein product: CASSWGDSLNTGELFF.

The CDR3 protein is CASSVGIRETEAFF. The DNA for the CDR3 is TGTGCCAGCAGCGTAGGGATACGGGAAACTGAAGCTTTCTTT. V and J are TRBV9 and TRBJ1-1; D is uncertain. The germline gives CDR1 SGDLS, CDR2 YYNGEE. The CDR3 consists of 14 residues. Between the trimmed V and J ends, which lost 0 bases and 5 bases, there was a span of 11 bases.

This chain uses TRBV6-2 or TRBV6-3 with TRBJ2-1; 12 bases are a match to TRBD1. V shed 6 bases, J shed 8 bases, and the junction held 8 bases outside the gene matches. Germline-derived CDR1 and CDR2 are MNHEY and SVGEGT. The CDR3 totals 15 residues. DNA of the CDR3: TGTGCCAGCAGCGGCGGGACAGGGGGCAAGGATGAGCAGTTCTTC. This codes for CASSGGTGGKDEQFF.